This T cell receptor beta chain was identified during a study of cytomegalovirus exposure and HLA in healthy donors. General study results and limits: In a later analysis, TCR beta V- and J-gene trimming showed a link to a missense DCLRE1C variant. Most of the TCR beta V segments (in an earlier analysis) were productive either about 90% or about 30% of the time.

Between the trimmed V and J ends, which lost 2 bases and 3 bases, there was a span of 8 bases. Germline V lookup: CDR1 SGHRS, CDR2 YFSETQ. The CDR3 is 13 residues long. This PCR relied on a set of 60 Vbeta primers and 13 Jbeta primers. Profiled with immunoSEQ multiplex PCR; TCRdb holds only in-frame clones, not every one. The table has some 150,000 clones, 70% to 85% seen once; the top ten hold 1.9%. In the case of this clone: What it binds is unknown.

The TCR originated in a woman between 40 and 55 years old in good health and CMV-seronegative. The sample consisted of PBMCs. The V call is TRBV5-1, the J call TRBJ1-1; D perhaps matches TRBD1 (6 bases). The CDR3 spells CASSFKGDTEAFF. Written as DNA, the CDR3 is TGCGCCAGCAGCTTCAAGGGGGACACTGAAGCTTTCTTT.